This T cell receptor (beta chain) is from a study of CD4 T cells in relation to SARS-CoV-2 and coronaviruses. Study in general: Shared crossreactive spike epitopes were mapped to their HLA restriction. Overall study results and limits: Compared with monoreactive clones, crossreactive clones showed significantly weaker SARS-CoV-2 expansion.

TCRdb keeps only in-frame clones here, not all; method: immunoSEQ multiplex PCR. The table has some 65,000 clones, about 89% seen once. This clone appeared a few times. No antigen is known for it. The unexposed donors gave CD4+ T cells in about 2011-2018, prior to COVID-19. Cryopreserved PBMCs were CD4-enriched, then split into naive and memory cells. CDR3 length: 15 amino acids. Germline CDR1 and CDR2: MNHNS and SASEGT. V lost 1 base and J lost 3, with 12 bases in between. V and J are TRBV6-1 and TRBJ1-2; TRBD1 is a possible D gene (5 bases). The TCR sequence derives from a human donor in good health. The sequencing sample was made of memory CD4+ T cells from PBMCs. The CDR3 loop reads CASSEGGTRYYGYTF. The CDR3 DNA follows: TGTGCCAGCAGTGAAGGAGGGACCCGATACTATGGCTACACCTTC.